This T cell receptor (beta chain) was observed in a study of T cell changes during pregnancy in multiple sclerosis. Sequencing used immunoSEQ multiplex PCR; TCRdb keeps in-frame clones, though not all of them. This table holds around 44,000 clones, 80% to 95% found once. The CDR3 has 16 residues. J lost 5 bases, V lost 2 bases, and 10 bases had no gene match. Germline V gene lookup returns CDR1 SGHVS and CDR2 FNYEAQ. The sequenced sample was peripheral blood. The chain employs TRBV7-6 and TRBJ2-7; 9 bases are shared with TRBD1. The receptor's source is a female donor with multiple sclerosis, enrolled in a pregnancy study. CDR3 sequence (DNA): TGTGCCAGCAGCTTAATCGAGGGACAGGGTGGTCACGAGCAGTACTTC. It specifies CASSLIEGQGGHEQYF.